These T cell receptor beta chains were read from a single sample in a study of blood T cell repertoires in COVID-19. TCRdb's table, derived via immunoSEQ multiplex PCR, lists solely in-frame clones and lacks some. Of around 260,000 clones in the sample, about 86% were seen once. Sequenced material: peripheral blood. These TCRs come from a person aged 70 to 85 with COVID-19, enrolled during active disease. The conserved cysteine and the conserved F or W are not part of the CDR3 here. Each record gives: clone size, V gene, J gene, CDR3 protein. Where a row states a size, it is once, few, many or the class of an expanded clone; other rows omit it.

abundance: .; v_gene: TRBV7-8; j_gene: TRBJ2-7; CDR3aa: ASSPRTSGFLYEQY
abundance: .; v_gene: TRBV25-1; j_gene: TRBJ1-5; CDR3aa: ASSERGGIRPQH
abundance: .; v_gene: TRBV2; j_gene: TRBJ2-7; CDR3aa: ASSEALPSTYEQY
abundance: once; v_gene: TRBV4-3; j_gene: TRBJ1-1; CDR3aa: ASSQVGDSVAF
abundance: .; v_gene: TRBV28; j_gene: TRBJ1-5; CDR3aa: ASSSGTGPQH
abundance: .; v_gene: TRBV15; j_gene: TRBJ2-1; CDR3aa: ATSRDPGVNEQF
abundance: .; v_gene: TRBV7-9; j_gene: TRBJ2-7; CDR3aa: ASSLAGTGIY
abundance: .; v_gene: TRBV6-5; j_gene: TRBJ1-3; CDR3aa: ASSLTGGSGNTIY
abundance: .; v_gene: TRBV25-1; j_gene: TRBJ2-5; CDR3aa: ASSPKQGTAETQY
abundance: once; v_gene: TRBV19; j_gene: TRBJ2-3; CDR3aa: ASRSSGNTDTQY
abundance: once; v_gene: TRBV2; j_gene: TRBJ1-2; CDR3aa: ASSTGQGAWNGYT
abundance: .; v_gene: TRBV29-1; j_gene: TRBJ2-3; CDR3aa: SVEEGQGTDTQY